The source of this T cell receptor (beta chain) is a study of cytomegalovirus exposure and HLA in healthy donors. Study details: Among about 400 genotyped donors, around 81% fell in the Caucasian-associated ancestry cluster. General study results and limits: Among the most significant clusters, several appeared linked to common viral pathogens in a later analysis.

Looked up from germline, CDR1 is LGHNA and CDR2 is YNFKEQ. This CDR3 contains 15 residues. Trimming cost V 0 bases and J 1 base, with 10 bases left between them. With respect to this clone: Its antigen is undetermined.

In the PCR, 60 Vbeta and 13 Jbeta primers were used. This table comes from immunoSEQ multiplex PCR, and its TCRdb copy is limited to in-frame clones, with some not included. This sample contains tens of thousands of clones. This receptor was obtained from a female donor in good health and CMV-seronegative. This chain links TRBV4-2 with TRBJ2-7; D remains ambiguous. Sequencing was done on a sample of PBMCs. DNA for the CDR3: TGTGCCAGCAGCCAAGACCAGGCATCATCCTACGAGCAGTACTTC. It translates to CASSQDQASSYEQYF.